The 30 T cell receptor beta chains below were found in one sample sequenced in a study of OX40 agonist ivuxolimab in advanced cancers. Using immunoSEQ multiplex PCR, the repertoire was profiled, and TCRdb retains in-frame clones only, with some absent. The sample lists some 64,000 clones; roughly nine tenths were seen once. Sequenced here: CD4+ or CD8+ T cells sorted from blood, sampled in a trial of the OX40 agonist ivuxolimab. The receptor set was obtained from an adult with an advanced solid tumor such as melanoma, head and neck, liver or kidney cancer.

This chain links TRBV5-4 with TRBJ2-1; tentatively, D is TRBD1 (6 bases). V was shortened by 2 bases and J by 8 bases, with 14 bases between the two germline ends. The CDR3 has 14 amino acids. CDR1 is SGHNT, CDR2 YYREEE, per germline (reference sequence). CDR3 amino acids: CASSLTVGGDEQFF. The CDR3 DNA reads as TGTGCCAGCAGCTTAACCGTTGGGGGCGATGAGCAGTTCTTC.

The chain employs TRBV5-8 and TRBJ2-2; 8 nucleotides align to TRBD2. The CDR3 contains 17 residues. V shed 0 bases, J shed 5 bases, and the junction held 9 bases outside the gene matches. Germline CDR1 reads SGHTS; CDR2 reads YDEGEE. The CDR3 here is CASSLARASGQTGELFF. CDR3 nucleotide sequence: TGTGCCAGCAGCTTGGCCCGGGCTAGCGGGCAAACCGGGGAGCTGTTTTTT.

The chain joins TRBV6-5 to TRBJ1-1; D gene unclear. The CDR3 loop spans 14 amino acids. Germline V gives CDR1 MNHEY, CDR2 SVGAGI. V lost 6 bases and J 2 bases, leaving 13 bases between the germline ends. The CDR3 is CASSKHELNTEAFF. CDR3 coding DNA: TGTGCCAGCAGCAAACACGAACTCAACACTGAAGCTTTCTTT.

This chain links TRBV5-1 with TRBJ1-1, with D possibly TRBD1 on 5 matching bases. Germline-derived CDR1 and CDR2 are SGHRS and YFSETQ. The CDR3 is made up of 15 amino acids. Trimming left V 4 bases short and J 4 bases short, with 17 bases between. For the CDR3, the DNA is TGCGCCAGCAGCCCCCTGACAGCCACGGGCACTGAAGCTTTCTTT. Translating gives CASSPLTATGTEAFF.

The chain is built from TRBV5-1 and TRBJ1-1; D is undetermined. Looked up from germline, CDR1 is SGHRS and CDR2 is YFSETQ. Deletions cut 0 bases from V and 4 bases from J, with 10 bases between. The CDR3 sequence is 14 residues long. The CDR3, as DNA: TGCGCCAGCAGCTTGGAGGCAGGAATCACTGAAGCTTTCTTT. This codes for CASSLEAGITEAFF.

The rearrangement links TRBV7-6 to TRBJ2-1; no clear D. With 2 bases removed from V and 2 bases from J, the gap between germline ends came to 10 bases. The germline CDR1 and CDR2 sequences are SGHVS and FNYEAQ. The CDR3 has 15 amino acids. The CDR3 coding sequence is TGTGCCAGCAGCTTATATTCCGAGACCTACAATGAGCAGTTCTTC. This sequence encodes CASSLYSETYNEQFF. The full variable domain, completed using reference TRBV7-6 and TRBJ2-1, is GAGVSQSPRYKVTKRGQDVALRCDPISGHVSLYWYRQALGQGPEFLTYFNYEAQQDKSGLPNDRFSAERPEGSISTLTIQRTEQRDSAMYRCASSLYSETYNEQFFGPGTRLTVL.

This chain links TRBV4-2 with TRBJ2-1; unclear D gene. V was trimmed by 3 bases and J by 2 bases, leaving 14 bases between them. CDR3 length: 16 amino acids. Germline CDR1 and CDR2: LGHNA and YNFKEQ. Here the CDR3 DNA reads TGTGCCAGCAGCCAGGTGAGAGATGCACCCTACAATGAGCAGTTCTTC. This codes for CASSQVRDAPYNEQFF.

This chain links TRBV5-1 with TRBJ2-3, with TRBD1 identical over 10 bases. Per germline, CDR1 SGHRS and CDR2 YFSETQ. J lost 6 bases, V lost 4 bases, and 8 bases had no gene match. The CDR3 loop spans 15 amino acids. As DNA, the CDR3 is TGCGCCAGCAGCGGGGGGACAGGGGTTTTTGATACGCAGTATTTT. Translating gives CASSGGTGVFDTQYF. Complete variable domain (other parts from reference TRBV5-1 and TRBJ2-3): KAGVTQTPRYLIKTRGQQVTLSCSPISGHRSVSWYQQTPGQGLQFLFEYFSETQRNKGNFPGRFSGRQFSNSRSEMNVSTLELGDSALYLCASSGGTGVFDTQYFGPGTRLTVL.

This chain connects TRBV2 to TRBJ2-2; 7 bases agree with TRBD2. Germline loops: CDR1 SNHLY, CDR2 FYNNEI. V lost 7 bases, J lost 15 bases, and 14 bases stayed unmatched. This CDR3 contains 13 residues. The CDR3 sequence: CASTGLGGRTMFF. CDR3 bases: TGTGCCAGCACTGGGTTGGGGGGGAGGACGATGTTTTTT.

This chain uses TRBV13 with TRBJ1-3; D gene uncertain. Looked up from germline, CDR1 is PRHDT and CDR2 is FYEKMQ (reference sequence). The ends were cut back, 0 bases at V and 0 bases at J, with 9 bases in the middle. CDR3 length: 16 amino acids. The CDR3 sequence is CASSLGLVGSGNTIYF. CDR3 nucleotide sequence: TGTGCCAGCAGCTTAGGTCTAGTCGGCTCTGGAAACACCATATATTTT. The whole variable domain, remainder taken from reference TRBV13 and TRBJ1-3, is AAGVIQSPRHLIKEKRETATLKCYPIPRHDTVYWYQQGPGQDPQFLISFYEKMQSDKGSIPDRFSAQQFSDYHSELNMSSLELGDSALYFCASSLGLVGSGNTIYFGEGSWLTVV.

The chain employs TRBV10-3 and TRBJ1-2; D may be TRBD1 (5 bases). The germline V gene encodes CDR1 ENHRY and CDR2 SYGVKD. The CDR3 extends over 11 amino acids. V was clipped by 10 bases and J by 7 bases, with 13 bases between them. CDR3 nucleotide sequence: TGTGCCAGTCATCGGGGGACTGGCTACACCTTC. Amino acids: CASHRGTGYTF.

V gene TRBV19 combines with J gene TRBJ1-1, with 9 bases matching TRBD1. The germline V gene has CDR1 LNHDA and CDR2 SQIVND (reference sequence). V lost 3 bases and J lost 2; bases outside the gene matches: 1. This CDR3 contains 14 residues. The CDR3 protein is CASSMGQGNTEAFF. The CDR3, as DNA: TGTGCCAGTAGTATGGGACAGGGAAACACTGAAGCTTTCTTT.

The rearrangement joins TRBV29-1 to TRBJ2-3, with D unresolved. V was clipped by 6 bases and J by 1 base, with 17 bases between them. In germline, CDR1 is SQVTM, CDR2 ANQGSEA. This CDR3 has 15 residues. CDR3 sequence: CSVSGPPGGTDTQYF. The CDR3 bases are TGCAGCGTCTCTGGCCCCCCGGGCGGCACAGATACGCAGTATTTT.

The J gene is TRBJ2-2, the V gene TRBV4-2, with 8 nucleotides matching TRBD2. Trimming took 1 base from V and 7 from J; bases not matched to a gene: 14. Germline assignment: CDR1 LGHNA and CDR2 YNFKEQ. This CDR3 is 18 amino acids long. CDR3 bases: TGTGCCAGCAGCCAAGCCCAGGCTAGCGGGTCCAGGGGCGGGGAGCTGTTTTTT. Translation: CASSQAQASGSRGGELFF.

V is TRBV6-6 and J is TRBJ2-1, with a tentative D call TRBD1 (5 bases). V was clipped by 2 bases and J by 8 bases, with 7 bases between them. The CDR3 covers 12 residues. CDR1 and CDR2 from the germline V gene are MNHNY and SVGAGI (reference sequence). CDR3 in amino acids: CASSYLGDEQFF. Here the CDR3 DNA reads TGTGCCAGCAGTTACCTAGGGGATGAGCAGTTCTTC.

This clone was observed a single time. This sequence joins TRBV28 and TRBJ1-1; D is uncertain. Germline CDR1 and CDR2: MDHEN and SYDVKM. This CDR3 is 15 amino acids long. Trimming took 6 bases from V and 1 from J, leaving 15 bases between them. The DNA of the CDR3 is TGTGCCAGCAGCCTACCGGGCTCATCGAACACTGAAGCTTTCTTT. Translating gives CASSLPGSSNTEAFF.

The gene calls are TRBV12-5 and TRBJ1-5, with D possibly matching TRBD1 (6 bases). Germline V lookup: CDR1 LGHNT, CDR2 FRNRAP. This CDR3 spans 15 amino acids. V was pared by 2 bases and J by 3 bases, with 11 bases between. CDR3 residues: CASGLTGSANQPQHF. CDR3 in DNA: TGTGCTAGTGGTTTGACAGGGAGCGCCAATCAGCCCCAGCATTTT. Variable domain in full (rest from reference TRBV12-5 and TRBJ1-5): DARVTQTPRHKVTEMGQEVTMRCQPILGHNTVFWYRQTMMQGLELLAYFRNRAPLDDSGMPKDRFSAEMPDATLATLKIQPSEPRDSAVYFCASGLTGSANQPQHFGDGTRLSIL.

The CDR3 protein is CASSRTGAEQYF. The CDR3 DNA sequence: TGTGCCAGCAGCCGGACAGGGGCCGAGCAGTACTTC. This chain uses TRBV7-9 with TRBJ2-7; TRBD1 agrees at 9 bases. J lost 6 bases, V lost 5 bases, and 2 bases had no gene match. This CDR3 comprises 12 residues. CDR1 and CDR2 (germline): SEHNR, FQNEAQ (reference sequence).

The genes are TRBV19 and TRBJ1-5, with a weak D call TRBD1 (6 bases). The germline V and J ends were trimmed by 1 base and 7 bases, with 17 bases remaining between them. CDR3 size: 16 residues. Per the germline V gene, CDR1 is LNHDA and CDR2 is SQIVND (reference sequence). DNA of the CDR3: TGTGCCAGTAGTATAGGATTAGACAGGCGGAGGCAGCCCCAGCATTTT. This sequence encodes CASSIGLDRRRQPQHF.

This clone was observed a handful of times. DNA of the CDR3: TGTGCCAGCACCACATCATCCTACGAGCAGTACTTC. This translates into CASTTSSYEQYF. The V call is TRBV7-9, the J call TRBJ2-7; D remains unclear. CDR3 size: 12 residues. CDR1 and CDR2 (germline): SEHNR, FQNEAQ (reference sequence). V was cut by 7 bases and J by 1 base, with 8 bases left in between.

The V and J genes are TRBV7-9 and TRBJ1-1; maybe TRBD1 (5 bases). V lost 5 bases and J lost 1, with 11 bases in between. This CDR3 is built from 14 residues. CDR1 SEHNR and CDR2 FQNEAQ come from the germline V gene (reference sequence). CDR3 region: CASSPTGGNTEAFF. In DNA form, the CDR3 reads TGTGCCAGCAGCCCCACCGGGGGGAACACTGAAGCTTTCTTT.

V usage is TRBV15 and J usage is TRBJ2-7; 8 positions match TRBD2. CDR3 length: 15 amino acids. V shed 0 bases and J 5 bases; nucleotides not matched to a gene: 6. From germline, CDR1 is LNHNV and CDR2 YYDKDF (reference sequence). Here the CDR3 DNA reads TGTGCCACCAGCAGAGATGCCGGGAGGGCCCACGAGCAGTACTTC. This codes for CATSRDAGRAHEQYF. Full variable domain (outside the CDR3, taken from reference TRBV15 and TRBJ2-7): DAMVIQNPRYQVTQFGKPVTLSCSQTLNHNVMYWYQQKSSQAPKLLFHYYDKDFNNEADTPDNFQSRRPNTSFCFLDIRSPGLGDTAMYLCATSRDAGRAHEQYFGPGTRLTVT.

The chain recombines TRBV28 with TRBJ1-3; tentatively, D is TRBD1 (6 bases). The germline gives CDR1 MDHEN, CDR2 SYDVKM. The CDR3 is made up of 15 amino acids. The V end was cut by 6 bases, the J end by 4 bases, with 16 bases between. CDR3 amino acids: CASSQSTGRGNTIYF. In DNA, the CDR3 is TGTGCCAGCAGCCAATCGACAGGTCGGGGAAACACCATATATTTT.

CDR3 region: CAWSGGNSYEQYF. In nucleotides, the CDR3 is TGTGCCTGGAGCGGAGGGAACTCCTACGAGCAGTACTTC. V usage is TRBV30 and J usage is TRBJ2-7; possible D gene TRBD2, 6 bases. Trimming removed 3 bases at V and 0 bases at J, with 9 bases between. The CDR3 is 13 residues long. Germline V gene sequence: CDR1 GTSNPN, CDR2 SVGIG (reference sequence).

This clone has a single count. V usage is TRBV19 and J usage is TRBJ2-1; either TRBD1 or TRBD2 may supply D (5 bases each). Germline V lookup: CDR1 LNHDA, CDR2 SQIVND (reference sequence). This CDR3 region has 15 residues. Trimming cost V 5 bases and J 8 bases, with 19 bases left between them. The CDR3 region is CASSPRTRLGDEQFF. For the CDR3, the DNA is TGTGCCAGTAGTCCCCGGACAAGGTTGGGGGATGAGCAGTTCTTC.

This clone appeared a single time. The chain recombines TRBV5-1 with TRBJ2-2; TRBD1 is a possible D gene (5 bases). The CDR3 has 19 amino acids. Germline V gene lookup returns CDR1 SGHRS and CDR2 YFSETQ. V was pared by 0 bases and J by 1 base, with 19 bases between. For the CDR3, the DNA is TGCGCCAGCAGCTTGGCCATTGTGTCAGGGCGAGGGAACACCGGGGAGCTGTTTTTT. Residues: CASSLAIVSGRGNTGELFF. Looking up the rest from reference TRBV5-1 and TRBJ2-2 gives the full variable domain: KAGVTQTPRYLIKTRGQQVTLSCSPISGHRSVSWYQQTPGQGLQFLFEYFSETQRNKGNFPGRFSGRQFSNSRSEMNVSTLELGDSALYLCASSLAIVSGRGNTGELFFGEGSRLTVL.

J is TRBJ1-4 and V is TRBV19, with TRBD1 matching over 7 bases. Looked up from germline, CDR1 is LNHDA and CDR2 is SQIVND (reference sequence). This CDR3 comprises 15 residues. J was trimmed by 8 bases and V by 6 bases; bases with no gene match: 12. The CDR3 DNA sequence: TGTGCCAGTAGGCCGTACAGGGGAGGAAAGGAAAAACTGTTTTTT. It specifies CASRPYRGGKEKLFF.

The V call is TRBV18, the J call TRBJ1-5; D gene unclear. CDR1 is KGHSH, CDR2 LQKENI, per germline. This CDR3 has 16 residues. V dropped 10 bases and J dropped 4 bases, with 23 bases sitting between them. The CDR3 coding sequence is TGTGCCACATTGCCCCAGACGGCCGGGAGGAATCAGCCCCAGCATTTT. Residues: CATLPQTAGRNQPQHF. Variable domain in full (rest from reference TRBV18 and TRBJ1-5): NAGVMQNPRHLVRRRGQEARLRCSPMKGHSHVYWYRQLPEEGLKFMVYLQKENIIDESGMPKERFSAEFPKEGPSILRIQQVVRGDSAAYFCATLPQTAGRNQPQHFGDGTRLSIL.

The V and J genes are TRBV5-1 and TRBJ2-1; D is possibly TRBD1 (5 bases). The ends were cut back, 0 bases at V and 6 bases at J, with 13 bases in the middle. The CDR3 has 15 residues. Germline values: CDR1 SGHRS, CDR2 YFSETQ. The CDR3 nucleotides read TGCGCCAGCAGCTTGGAAGGGGTGTCCAGCAATGAGCAGTTCTTC. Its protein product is CASSLEGVSSNEQFF. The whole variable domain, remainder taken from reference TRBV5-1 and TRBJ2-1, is KAGVTQTPRYLIKTRGQQVTLSCSPISGHRSVSWYQQTPGQGLQFLFEYFSETQRNKGNFPGRFSGRQFSNSRSEMNVSTLELGDSALYLCASSLEGVSSNEQFFGPGTRLTVL.

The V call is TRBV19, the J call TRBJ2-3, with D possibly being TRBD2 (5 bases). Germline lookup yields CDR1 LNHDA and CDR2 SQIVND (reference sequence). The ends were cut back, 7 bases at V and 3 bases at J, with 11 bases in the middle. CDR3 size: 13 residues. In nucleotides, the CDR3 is TGTGCCAGTACGGGAAGGGTGACAGATACGCAGTATTTT. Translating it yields CASTGRVTDTQYF.